This TCR beta chain was documented in a study of cytomegalovirus exposure and HLA in healthy donors. Study information: Within the Caucasian-associated ancestry cluster were 81% of the 398 genotyped donors. Study findings and constraints: Presence/absence analyses assumed roughly uniform sequencing depth across donors. The study listed about 150 cytomegalovirus-associated TCR beta chains.

On this clone itself: Its antigen is currently unknown.

Primers for the PCR totalled 60 Vbeta and 13 Jbeta. Repertoires were generated with immunoSEQ multiplex PCR, while TCRdb's copy carries only in-frame clones and drops some. The profile shows 150,000 to 200,000 clones, more than 85% of them singletons. Per germline, CDR1 LNHDA and CDR2 SQIVND (reference sequence). CDR3 length: 16 amino acids. The junction had 6 bases not matched to a gene; V was cut back by 7 bases and J by 2 bases. Sample: PBMCs. The rearrangement links TRBV19 to TRBJ2-6, with 9 bases identical to TRBD1. The receptor was isolated from a woman aged 18-29 years in good health and CMV-seronegative. The CDR3 loop reads CASNRDRETGANVLTF. In nucleotides, the CDR3 is TGTGCCAGTAACCGGGACAGGGAAACTGGGGCCAACGTCCTGACTTTC.